This is a list of T cell receptor beta chains from one sample in a study of control samples from healthy donors and cancer patients. Only in-frame clones appear in the TCRdb table, and some are missing; sequencing was by immunoSEQ multiplex PCR. The sample consists of roughly 88,000 clones, approximately 95% of them appearing once. The sample was blood. These receptors were obtained from a man between 18 and 29 years old in good health. CDR3s include the opening cysteine and the closing phenylalanine or tryptophan. Fields, in order: D gene, V gene, clone size, J gene, CDR3 protein, CDR3 DNA. D genes are given only for firm matches. Clone size appears in some rows only: once, few, many, or a class for an expanded clone.

d_gene: NA; v_gene: TRBV10-1; abundance: NA; j_gene: TRBJ1-5; CDR3aa: CASSDPLHQPQHF; CDR3nt: TGCGCCAGCAGTGATCCCCTCCATCAGCCCCAGCATTTT
d_gene: NA; v_gene: TRBV6-7; abundance: NA; j_gene: TRBJ2-7; CDR3aa: CASSYYWGRDEQYF; CDR3nt: TGTGCCAGCAGTTACTATTGGGGCCGCGACGAGCAGTACTTC
d_gene: TRBD1; v_gene: TRBV27; abundance: NA; j_gene: TRBJ2-1; CDR3aa: CASSFRGQGTYNEQFF; CDR3nt: TGTGCCAGCAGTTTCCGGGGACAGGGTACCTACAATGAGCAGTTCTTC
d_gene: NA; v_gene: TRBV2; abundance: NA; j_gene: TRBJ1-3; CDR3aa: CASSGWGGASGNTIYF; CDR3nt: TGTGCCAGCAGTGGGTGGGGAGGGGCGTCGGGAAACACCATATATTTT
d_gene: TRBD2; v_gene: TRBV27; abundance: NA; j_gene: TRBJ2-7; CDR3aa: CASSLHGRSAYEQYF; CDR3nt: TGTGCCAGCAGTTTGCACGGGAGGTCCGCCTACGAGCAGTACTTC
d_gene: NA; v_gene: TRBV29-1; abundance: NA; j_gene: TRBJ1-4; CDR3aa: CSVGRRGEKLFF; CDR3nt: TGCAGCGTTGGGCGTCGGGGCGAAAAACTGTTTTTT
d_gene: NA; v_gene: TRBV20-1; abundance: NA; j_gene: TRBJ2-7; CDR3aa: CSAKRYEQYF; CDR3nt: TGCAGTGCGAAAAGGTACGAGCAGTACTTC
d_gene: TRBD1; v_gene: TRBV6-6; abundance: few; j_gene: TRBJ2-5; CDR3aa: CASSYRDRYQETQYF; CDR3nt: TGTGCCAGCAGTTATAGGGACAGGTACCAAGAGACCCAGTACTTC
d_gene: NA; v_gene: TRBV6-1; abundance: NA; j_gene: TRBJ2-3; CDR3aa: CASSEAPSGHTDTQYF; CDR3nt: TGTGCCAGCAGTGAAGCTCCAAGCGGACACACAGATACGCAGTATTTT
d_gene: NA; v_gene: TRBV7-2; abundance: NA; j_gene: TRBJ1-2; CDR3aa: CASSLGSPYEGLGF; CDR3nt: TGTGCCAGCAGCTTAGGGTCCCCATATGAGGGACTTGGCTTC
d_gene: NA; v_gene: TRBV4-2; abundance: once; j_gene: TRBJ1-1; CDR3aa: CASSRRENTEAFF; CDR3nt: TGTGCCAGCAGCCGGAGGGAGAACACTGAAGCTTTCTTT
d_gene: NA; v_gene: TRBV19; abundance: NA; j_gene: TRBJ2-1; CDR3aa: CASSTRLGDNEQFF; CDR3nt: TGTGCCAGTAGTACCCGACTAGGGGACAATGAGCAGTTCTTC
d_gene: TRBD2; v_gene: TRBV27; abundance: NA; j_gene: TRBJ2-7; CDR3aa: CASSLREGHYEQYF; CDR3nt: TGTGCCAGCAGTTTGAGGGAGGGCCACTACGAGCAGTACTTC
d_gene: TRBD1; v_gene: TRBV14; abundance: NA; j_gene: TRBJ2-7; CDR3aa: CASSEQGGPYEQYF; CDR3nt: TGTGCCAGCAGCGAACAGGGGGGCCCCTACGAGCAGTACTTC
d_gene: NA; v_gene: TRBV19; abundance: NA; j_gene: TRBJ2-1; CDR3aa: CASSKGNYNEQFF; CDR3nt: TGTGCCAGTAGTAAGGGCAACTACAATGAGCAGTTCTTC
d_gene: NA; v_gene: TRBV7-2; abundance: NA; j_gene: TRBJ1-4; CDR3aa: CASSLARGSEKLFF; CDR3nt: TGTGCCAGCAGCTTAGCACGGGGTAGTGAAAAACTGTTTTTT
d_gene: NA; v_gene: TRBV10-3; abundance: once; j_gene: TRBJ2-5; CDR3aa: CAISGGAGDQETQYF; CDR3nt: TGTGCCATCAGTGGGGGGGCGGGAGACCAAGAGACCCAGTACTTC
d_gene: NA; v_gene: TRBV6-5; abundance: NA; j_gene: TRBJ2-2; CDR3aa: CASSYRGTGELFF; CDR3nt: TGTGCCAGCAGTTATCGAGGGACCGGGGAGCTGTTTTTT
d_gene: NA; v_gene: TRBV18; abundance: few; j_gene: TRBJ2-1; CDR3aa: CASSPKEVARGHYNEQFF; CDR3nt: TGTGCCAGCTCACCCAAAGAGGTAGCTAGGGGCCACTACAATGAGCAGTTCTTC